This T cell receptor (beta chain) was sequenced in a study of technical replicates of blood from four donors. Libraries were prepared by immunoSEQ multiplex PCR; TCRdb keeps only in-frame clonotypes and omits some of them. Among tens of thousands of clones listed, roughly 94% were seen once. Germline assignment: CDR1 MDHEN and CDR2 SYDVKM. V was trimmed by 1 base and J by 11 bases, leaving 14 bases between them. The CDR3 consists of 13 residues. V usage is TRBV28 and J usage is TRBJ1-1; D unclear. Material: T cells isolated from PBMCs. This sequence was found in a human donor in good health. The CDR3 loop reads CASSLSTGTGAFF. CDR3 DNA sequence: TGTGCCAGCAGTTTATCAACCGGTACGGGGGCTTTCTTT.